This T cell receptor (beta chain) was observed in a study of T-cell reconstitution after alpha-beta-depleted transplantation in children. It was with unique molecular identifiers that the TCRbeta library was prepared. MiXCR, run by TCRdb on the PCR reads, gives a single entry per CDR3 protein. The sample records almost 5,000 distinct CDR3 sequences, 6.5% to 8% being singletons. This clonotype is medium-sized within its sample. Sequenced material: PBMCs, mostly from graft donor cells, taken 60 days after TCRalphabeta/CD19-depleted stem cell transplant. This clonotype was sampled from a boy younger than two who had a stem cell transplant for SCID, so the T cells may come from the graft donor.

The CDR3 DNA follows: TGTGCCAGCAGCTTAAATCCGGGCGTCCCAGATACGCAGTATTTT. This translates into CASSLNPGVPDTQYF. The chain uses TRBV11-2 and TRBJ2-3, with D unresolved. The length of the CDR3 is 15 residues. V dropped 2 bases and J dropped 4 bases, with 13 bases sitting between them. The V gene's germline CDR1 is SGHAT and CDR2 FQNNGV.